One and the same sample provided the 3 T cell receptor beta chains below, sequenced in a study of cytomegalovirus exposure and HLA in healthy donors. PCR amplification relied on 60 Vbeta primers (plus 13 Jbeta primers). Clones were read by immunoSEQ multiplex PCR, and TCRdb kept only the in-frame ones, dropping some. The sample lists 100,000 to 120,000 clones; approximately 80% were seen once. Sequences were obtained from PBMCs. These receptors were obtained from a woman aged 18-29 years in good health and CMV-seronegative.

The J gene is TRBJ1-4, the V gene TRBV7-2; TRBD1 aligns across 7 bases. J gave up 4 bases and V 3 bases, and 5 bases lay outside the gene matches. Per the germline V gene, CDR1 is SGHTA and CDR2 is FQGNSA. The CDR3 is 15 amino acids. As DNA, the CDR3 is TGTGCCAGCAGCTTCGACGGACAGGTTAATGAAAAACTGTTTTTT. Protein: CASSFDGQVNEKLFF.

This clone has just a few counts. The rearrangement uses TRBV7-9 and TRBJ1-4, with 10 bases aligning to TRBD1. V dropped 5 bases and J dropped 5; count of bases not matched to a gene: 2. This CDR3 region has 14 residues. CDR1 is SEHNR and CDR2 is FQNEAQ in the germline V gene (reference sequence). DNA of the CDR3: TGTGCCAGCAGCCAGGGACAGGGGAATGAAAAACTGTTTTTT. Residues: CASSQGQGNEKLFF.

The V gene is TRBV7-8, the J gene TRBJ1-1; D is ambiguous. Germline V gives CDR1 SGHVS, CDR2 FQNEAQ. CDR3 size: 12 residues. V lost 8 bases to trimming and J lost 1 base, with 8 bases between them. DNA for the CDR3: TGTGCCAGCCAGAACAGGAACACTGAAGCTTTCTTT. Its protein is CASQNRNTEAFF. The variable domain in full, with the rest retrieved from reference TRBV7-8 and TRBJ1-1, is GAGVSQSPRYKVAKRGQDVALRCDPISGHVSLFWYQQALGQGPEFLTYFQNEAQLDKSGLPSDRFFAERPEGSVSTLKIQRTQQEDSAVYLCASQNRNTEAFFGQGTRLTVV.